The clone carrying this T cell receptor (beta chain) occurred many times. Its target is unknown. Each CDR3 protein gets one entry after TCRdb re-called the RT-PCR reads with MiXCR. The table includes about half a million distinct CDR3 sequences, approximately 11% detected once. The sample belongs to a study of response to subunit inactivated influenza vaccine. Per the germline V gene, CDR1 is SEHNR and CDR2 is FQNEAQ (reference sequence). The CDR3 is made up of 15 amino acids. Trimming cost V 2 bases and J 4 bases, with 15 bases left between them. Study-wide findings and caveats: New T cells are recruited in small numbers by each seasonal influenza vaccination, according to the authors' suggestion.

The sequence was collected from a man aged 50 or older who received an inactivated influenza vaccine. The sequencing here drew on PBMCs from blood, taken roughly 48 days after vaccination. J is TRBJ2-7 and V is TRBV7-9; the D gene is possibly TRBD2 (6 bases). The DNA for the CDR3 is TGTGCCAGCAGCTTAAAGGCGGGGTTGGGGTACGAGCAGTACTTC. Amino acid sequence: CASSLKAGLGYEQYF.